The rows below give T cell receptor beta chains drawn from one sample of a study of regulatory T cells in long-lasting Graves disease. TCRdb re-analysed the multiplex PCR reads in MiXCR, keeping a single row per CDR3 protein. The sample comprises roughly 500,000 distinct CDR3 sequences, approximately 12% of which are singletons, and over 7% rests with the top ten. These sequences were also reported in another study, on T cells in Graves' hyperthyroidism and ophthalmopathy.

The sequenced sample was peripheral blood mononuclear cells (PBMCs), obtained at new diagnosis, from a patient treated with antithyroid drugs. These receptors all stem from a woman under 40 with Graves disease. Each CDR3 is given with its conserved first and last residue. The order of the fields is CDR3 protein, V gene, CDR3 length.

CASSLGLASRVDEQFF	TRBV7-7	16
CASSLAEGIEAFF	TRBV5-6	13
CASSPASGNTDTQYF	TRBV18	15
CASSSGRGVDIQYF	TRBV5-1	14
CASSQAPGGEETQYF	TRBV5-1	15
CASSISGGNYEQYF	TRBV19	14
CASGLGGVGDTQYF	TRBV12-5	14
CASSDFSSYNEQFF	TRBV12-3/TRBV12-4	14
CASSHRMVQGAGQPQHF	TRBV18	17
CASSQGGSGGFTEAFF	TRBV3-1	16
CASSLALSGSPLHF	TRBV5-1	14
CASSAGVLTDTQYF	TRBV5-1	14
CASSGNEQYF	TRBV25-1	10
CASSVATWTSGNIYNEQFF	TRBV9	19
CASSESDSYEQYF	TRBV12-3/TRBV12-4	13
CASSIEGVGGNQPQHF	TRBV19	16
CSAIVGDYGYTF	TRBV20-1	12
CASSAGVGPREQYF	TRBV5-6	14
CATSDTTGQIYNEQFF	TRBV24-1	16
CASSQASGSSTDTQYF	TRBV4-2	16
CASSTYTGAADTQYF	TRBV18	15
CASSPRREQPQHF	TRBV6-1	13
CASSGNRASTDTQYF	TRBV11-2	15
CASSLARRGGLAGGPWGTDTQYF	TRBV12-3/TRBV12-4	23
CASSQVRRTDTQYF	TRBV4-1	14
CASSAREYSNQPQHF	TRBV19	15